The source of this T cell receptor (beta chain) is a study of response to subunit inactivated influenza vaccine. TCRdb called the RT-PCR reads again in MiXCR, with one record for every CDR3 protein. The data hold about 520,000 distinct CDR3 sequences, with about 25% observed a single time. This clonotype appeared a few times. CDR3 size: 14 residues. J gave up 7 bases and V 3 bases, and 8 bases lay outside the gene matches. The germline V gene encodes CDR1 DFQATT and CDR2 SNEGSKA (reference sequence). The source of this sequence is a man aged 45 to 65 who received an inactivated influenza vaccine. Here the sequenced sample was CD4+ T cells sorted from PBMCs, taken more than 4 days after vaccination. V usage is TRBV20-1 and J usage is TRBJ1-2; 10 nucleotides match TRBD1. CDR3: CSASRDRGGGGYTF. Here the CDR3 DNA reads TGCAGTGCTAGTAGGGACAGGGGAGGGGGTGGCTACACCTTC.